This passage covers 31 T cell receptor beta chains from one sample sequenced in a study of blood T cell repertoires in COVID-19. Sequencing was performed with immunoSEQ multiplex PCR; in TCRdb, only in-frame clones are kept and a portion is missing. The repertoire holds 200,000 to 300,000 clones, with approximately 83% as singletons. The specimen sequenced was peripheral blood. The receptors were sampled from a woman older than 75 with acute or convalescent COVID-19.

The chain combines TRBV18 with TRBJ1-3; possible D gene TRBD1, 6 bases. CDR1 and CDR2 (germline): KGHSH, LQKENI. Trimming stripped 5 bases from V and 7 bases from J, with 21 bases between. The CDR3 totals 16 residues. DNA of the CDR3: TGTGCCAGCTCAGCAGGGACGGCCGAGAGGGGGAACACCATATATTTT. Its translation is CASSAGTAERGNTIYF.

The gene calls are TRBV28 and TRBJ2-7, with D possibly matching TRBD1 (6 bases). The CDR3 is made up of 14 amino acids. V lost 1 base, J lost 3 bases, and 10 bases lay in between. Germline V CDR1 and CDR2: MDHEN, SYDVKM. The CDR3 spells CASSLFRGNYEQYF. CDR3 coding DNA: TGTGCCAGCAGTTTATTCAGGGGAAACTACGAGCAGTACTTC.

The CDR3 is CASSRGFPETQYF. DNA of the CDR3: TGTGCCAGCAGCCGAGGGTTTCCGGAGACCCAGTACTTC. The rearrangement joins TRBV11-2 to TRBJ2-5, with D possibly being TRBD2 (5 bases). Germline V gene sequence: CDR1 SGHAT, CDR2 FQNNGV. V lost 5 bases, J lost 5 bases, and 12 bases lay in between. This CDR3 has 13 amino acids.

J is TRBJ1-5 and V is TRBV27; the D gene is possibly TRBD1 (5 bases). V was clipped by 3 bases and J by 7 bases, with 19 bases between them. Germline V gene data show CDR1 as MNHEY and CDR2 as SMNVEV (reference sequence). The CDR3 sequence is 16 residues long. The CDR3 region is CASSLTVPLGVQPQHF. The DNA of the CDR3 is TGTGCCAGCAGTTTGACAGTACCTTTAGGGGTACAGCCCCAGCATTTT.

V usage is TRBV5-1 and J usage is TRBJ2-7; tentatively, D is TRBD1 (7 bases). Trimming left V 6 bases short and J 3 bases short, with 19 bases between. The CDR3 runs to 15 residues. Germline V gene sequence: CDR1 SGHRS, CDR2 YFSETQ. The CDR3 nucleotides read TGCGCCAGCAAAAGAACGGGGGACAGAGGCTACGAGCAGTACTTC. The encoded protein is CASKRTGDRGYEQYF.

This sequence joins TRBV5-1 and TRBJ1-2, with D tentatively TRBD1 (6 bases). Looked up from germline, CDR1 is SGHRS and CDR2 is YFSETQ. CDR3 length: 14 amino acids. Trimming took 4 bases from V and 4 from J, leaving 14 bases between them. CDR3 sequence: CASSLPGQSYGYTF. DNA of the CDR3: TGCGCCAGCAGCCTCCCCGGACAGTCCTATGGCTACACCTTC.

The chain recombines TRBV9 with TRBJ2-1, with D perhaps matching TRBD2 (6 bases). V dropped 0 bases and J dropped 3 bases, with 13 bases sitting between them. CDR3 length: 16 amino acids. The V gene's germline CDR1 is SGDLS and CDR2 YYNGEE. CDR3 residues: CASSVEAATSYNEQFF. In DNA, the CDR3 is TGTGCCAGCAGCGTAGAGGCGGCGACTAGCTACAATGAGCAGTTCTTC.

The chain carries TRBV21-1 and TRBJ2-7; the table calls TRBD1, which could not be checked here. TRBV21-1 is given as a pseudogene. The CDR3 is 17 residues long. The CDR3 nucleotides read TGTGCCAGCAGCAAAAAAGAGGGGTCTACAGGGGACTACGAGCAGTACTTC. It yields the protein CASSKKEGSTGDYEQYF.

The rearrangement links TRBV19 to TRBJ1-4, with D possibly being TRBD1 (6 bases). V was trimmed by 7 bases and J by 2 bases, leaving 14 bases between them. The V gene's germline CDR1 is LNHDA and CDR2 SQIVND (reference sequence). The CDR3 spans 15 residues. The DNA of the CDR3 is TGTGCCAGTACGGCAACAGGGCGCACTAATGAAAAACTGTTTTTT. It specifies CASTATGRTNEKLFF.

This rearrangement joins TRBV2 to TRBJ1-4; D possibly corresponds to TRBD1 (5 bases). The V and J ends lost 0 bases and 9 bases respectively, with 11 bases between them. The germline gives CDR1 SNHLY, CDR2 FYNNEI. CDR3 length: 14 amino acids. CDR3: CASSEARVFKKLFF. In DNA form, the CDR3 reads TGTGCCAGCAGTGAAGCCAGGGTATTCAAAAAACTGTTTTTT. Full variable domain (missing parts from reference TRBV2 and TRBJ1-4): EPEVTQTPSHQVTQMGQEVILRCVPISNHLYFYWYRQILGQKVEFLVSFYNNEISEKSEIFDDQFSVERPDGSNFTLKIRSTKLEDSAMYFCASSEARVFKKLFFGSGTQLSVL.

This chain's CDR3 is CASTPGTGFQPQHF. The DNA of the CDR3 is TGTGCCAGCACCCCCGGGACAGGGTTTCAGCCCCAGCATTTT. The chain recombines TRBV28 with TRBJ1-5; 9 bases agree with TRBD1. The CDR3 totals 14 residues. Germline loops: CDR1 MDHEN, CDR2 SYDVKM. V dropped 7 bases and J dropped 6; count of bases not matched to a gene: 7.

This clone was observed a handful of times. The rearrangement links TRBV11-2 to TRBJ2-3; weak D call: TRBD2 (7 bases). Trimming pared 4 bases from V and 3 bases from J, leaving 20 bases between. From germline, CDR1 is SGHAT and CDR2 FQNNGV. The CDR3 covers 17 residues. For the CDR3, the DNA is TGTGCCAGCAGCTCGGGTGGGGGGCTAGCGGCAACAGATACGCAGTATTTT. Its translation: CASSSGGGLAATDTQYF.

This clone was picked up one time. The chain is built from TRBV30 and TRBJ1-5, with D tentatively TRBD1 (5 bases). V was clipped by 4 bases and J by 2 bases, with 18 bases between them. Germline-derived CDR1 and CDR2 are GTSNPN and SVGIG (reference sequence). There are 16 residues in the CDR3. CDR3 nucleotide sequence: TGTGCCTGGACGACAGCAGGCTTGCATGGCAATCAGCCCCAGCATTTT. Protein: CAWTTAGLHGNQPQHF.

The gene calls are TRBV3-1 (or the pseudogene TRBV3-2) and TRBJ1-4; TRBD1 matches 7 bases. Germline CDR1 and CDR2: LGHDT and YNNKEL (reference sequence). V lost 0 bases, J lost 7 bases, and 5 bases stayed unmatched. This CDR3 region has 15 residues. The CDR3 coding sequence is TGTGCCAGCAGCCAAGAAGGGACAGTAAGTGAAAAACTGTTTTTT. Protein sequence: CASSQEGTVSEKLFF.

This clone occurred a few times. This rearrangement joins TRBV29-1 to TRBJ2-5; D is ambiguous. The CDR3 loop spans 13 amino acids. The ends were cut back, 4 bases at V and 5 bases at J, with 14 bases in the middle. The V gene's germline CDR1 is SQVTM and CDR2 ANQGSEA. The CDR3 nucleotides read TGCAGCGTTGTATTAGCCTCCCTCGAGACCCAGTACTTC. It yields the protein CSVVLASLETQYF.

V is TRBV5-1 and J is TRBJ2-1; D is undetermined. Per the germline V gene, CDR1 is SGHRS and CDR2 is YFSETQ. The CDR3 consists of 15 residues. Trimming left V 1 base short and J 6 bases short, with 14 bases between. CDR3 in DNA: TGCGCCAGCAGCTTGTACCTTACGGCAGGCAATGAGCAGTTCTTC. Translation: CASSLYLTAGNEQFF.

CDR3 region: CASSPRSQINSYNEQFF. The DNA of the CDR3 is TGTGCCAGCAGCCCCCGGAGCCAAATCAACTCCTACAATGAGCAGTTCTTC. The chain employs TRBV11-3 and TRBJ2-1; D remains unclear. V was shortened by 5 bases and J by 0 bases, with 17 bases between the two germline ends. The germline V gene encodes CDR1 SGHNT and CDR2 YENEEA. The CDR3 length is 17 residues.

The gene calls are TRBV19 and TRBJ2-1, with TRBD1 identical over 8 bases. J was trimmed by 0 bases and V by 5 bases; bases with no gene match: 3. The CDR3 consists of 15 residues. Germline values: CDR1 LNHDA, CDR2 SQIVND (reference sequence). The CDR3 DNA reads as TGTGCCAGTAGTGCCACAGGGGGCTCCTACAATGAGCAGTTCTTC. Protein sequence: CASSATGGSYNEQFF.

This clone was counted many times. The chain couples TRBV7-9 to TRBJ1-5, with 8 bases fitting TRBD1. V trimming: 3 bases; J trimming: 6 bases; junction bases outside the gene matches: 4. The CDR3 sequence is 14 residues long. Germline V lookup: CDR1 SEHNR, CDR2 FQNEAQ (reference sequence). The CDR3 nucleotides are TGTGCCAGCAGCTTGACAGGGGCTATTCAGCCCCAGCATTTT. It translates to CASSLTGAIQPQHF. The entire variable domain, with the rest obtained from reference TRBV7-9 and TRBJ1-5, is as follows: DTGVSQNPRHKITKRGQNVTFRCDPISEHNRLYWYRQTLGQGPEFLTYFQNEAQLEKSRLLSDRFSAERPKGSFSTLEIQRTEQGDSAMYLCASSLTGAIQPQHFGDGTRLSIL.

J is TRBJ2-2 and V is TRBV4-2; D not certain. Between the trimmed V and J ends, which lost 1 base and 5 bases, there was a span of 5 bases. This CDR3 is 13 amino acids long. Germline V gene lookup returns CDR1 LGHNA and CDR2 YNFKEQ. CDR3 coding DNA: TGTGCCAGCAGCCAAGCCAAAACCGGGGAGCTGTTTTTT. Its protein product is CASSQAKTGELFF.

This rearrangement joins TRBV28 to TRBJ2-5; 9 bases fit TRBD2. J lost 0 bases, V lost 2 bases, and 7 bases had no gene match. The CDR3 has 17 residues. The V gene's germline CDR1 is MDHEN and CDR2 SYDVKM. CDR3 nucleotide sequence: TGTGCCAGCAGTTTAACGGGCCTAGCGGGGTACCAAGAGACCCAGTACTTC. This sequence encodes CASSLTGLAGYQETQYF. The full variable domain, in which reference TRBV28 and TRBJ2-5 provide the parts outside the CDR3, is DVKVTQSSRYLVKRTGEKVFLECVQDMDHENMFWYRQDPGLGLRLIYFSYDVKMKEKGDIPEGYSVSREKKERFSLILESASTNQTSMYLCASSLTGLAGYQETQYFGPGTRLLVL.

This clone was observed a single time. V and J are TRBV11-3 and TRBJ2-6; D is undetermined. Germline CDR1 reads SGHNT; CDR2 reads YENEEA. The V and J ends lost 2 bases and 1 base respectively, with 6 bases between them. This CDR3 region has 15 residues. The CDR3 sequence is CASSLLMSGANVLTF. Here the CDR3 DNA reads TGTGCCAGCAGCTTACTAATGTCTGGGGCCAACGTCCTGACTTTC.

The CDR3 region is CATSDSGTGGAWGELFF. The CDR3 DNA sequence: TGTGCCACCAGTGATTCCGGGACAGGGGGCGCTTGGGGGGAGCTGTTTTTT. This chain uses TRBV24-1 with TRBJ2-2; 12 nucleotides agree with TRBD1. The trim removed 2 bases at V and 8 bases at J, leaving 8 bases unmatched. The CDR3 is made up of 17 amino acids. CDR1 is KGHDR and CDR2 is SFDVKD in the germline V gene.

This clone was counted between two and nine times. The rearrangement uses TRBV6-5 and TRBJ2-2; no firm D call. This CDR3 is 13 amino acids long. The germline V gene encodes CDR1 MNHEY and CDR2 SVGAGI. The V gene lost 2 bases and the J gene lost 3 bases, with 4 bases spanning the gap. CDR3 in amino acids: CASSYRDTGELFF. As DNA, the CDR3 is TGTGCCAGCAGTTACCGGGACACCGGGGAGCTGTTTTTT.

The V and J genes are TRBV25-1 and TRBJ1-2, with unresolved D. The CDR3 contains 10 residues. The germline CDR1 and CDR2 sequences are MGHDK and SYGVNS. CDR3 residues: CALEGRGYTF. The CDR3 coding sequence is TGTGCATTGGAGGGCCGCGGCTACACCTTC.

The V gene is TRBV18, the J gene TRBJ2-4; 8 nucleotides match TRBD1. In germline, CDR1 is KGHSH, CDR2 LQKENI. J lost 6 bases, V lost 3 bases, and 4 bases had no gene match. This CDR3 comprises 14 residues. CDR3 in amino acids: CASSPPGQGNIQYF. The CDR3 DNA reads TGTGCCAGCTCACCTCCTGGACAGGGAAACATTCAGTACTTC.

This chain links TRBV12-3 or TRBV12-4 with TRBJ1-1; D is unresolved. The V and J ends lost 6 bases and 3 bases respectively, with 11 bases between them. The CDR3 is made up of 13 amino acids. The CDR3 reads CASSFHRDTEAFF. The CDR3 DNA reads as TGTGCCAGCAGCTTTCACCGGGACACTGAAGCTTTCTTT.

This clone turned up a few times. J is TRBJ1-1 and V is TRBV6-5; D possibly corresponds to TRBD1 (6 bases). The germline V and J ends were trimmed by 11 bases and 0 bases, with 10 bases remaining between them. The CDR3 sequence is 12 residues long. Germline loops: CDR1 MNHEY, CDR2 SVGAGI. Here the CDR3 reads CAAGAVNTEAFF. The CDR3 DNA reads as TGTGCCGCGGGGGCGGTGAACACTGAAGCTTTCTTT.

J is TRBJ1-4 and V is TRBV3-1 (or the pseudogene TRBV3-2); D unclear. This CDR3 contains 12 residues. Germline V CDR1 and CDR2: LGHDT, YNNKEL (reference sequence). Trimming stripped 2 bases from V and 7 bases from J, with 5 bases between. CDR3 DNA sequence: TGTGCCAGCAGCCAAACTGCTGAAAAACTGTTTTTT. The encoded protein is CASSQTAEKLFF.

The chain uses TRBV9 and TRBJ2-2; 12 nucleotides line up with TRBD2. The germline V gene has CDR1 SGDLS and CDR2 YYNGEE. This CDR3 is built from 16 residues. V lost 2 bases to trimming and J lost 3 bases; unmatched junction nucleotides: 2. The CDR3 here is CASSVTSGGHTGELFF. CDR3 coding DNA: TGTGCCAGCAGCGTGACTAGCGGGGGTCACACCGGGGAGCTGTTTTTT.

V gene TRBV11-1 combines with J gene TRBJ2-3; 8 bases are shared with TRBD2. The CDR3 extends over 16 amino acids. The V gene's germline CDR1 is SGHAT and CDR2 FQDESV (reference sequence). With 2 bases clipped from V and 2 bases from J, the junction kept 6 bases outside the gene matches. CDR3 DNA sequence: TGTGCCAGCAGCTTAAAGCGGGGGCTTATCACAGATACGCAGTATTTT. It codes for CASSLKRGLITDTQYF.